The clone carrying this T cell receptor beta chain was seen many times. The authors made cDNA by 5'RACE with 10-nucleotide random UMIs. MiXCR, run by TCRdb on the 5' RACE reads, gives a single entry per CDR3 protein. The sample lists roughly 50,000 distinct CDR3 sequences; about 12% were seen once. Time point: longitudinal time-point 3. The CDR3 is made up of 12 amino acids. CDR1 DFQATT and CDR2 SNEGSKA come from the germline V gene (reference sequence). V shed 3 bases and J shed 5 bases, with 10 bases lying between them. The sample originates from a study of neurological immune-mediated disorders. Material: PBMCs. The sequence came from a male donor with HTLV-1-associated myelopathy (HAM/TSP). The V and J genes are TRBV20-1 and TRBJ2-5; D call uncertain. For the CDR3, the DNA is TGCAGTGCTAGGCGCCTGGCGGAGACCCAGTACTTC. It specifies CSARRLAETQYF.